The rows below give T cell receptor beta chains drawn from one sample of a study of blood T cells in healthy people across ages. TCRdb reprocessed the 5' RACE reads with MiXCR, giving one entry per CDR3 protein. The table records about 570,000 distinct CDR3 sequences, around a quarter of them present only once. The same data also contributed to another study, on T cells of mothers and their children.

The sequenced sample consisted of blood. The receptors were sampled from a boy aged 2 to 10 in good health. Both conserved end residues are part of each CDR3. D genes are given only for firm matches. Size is omitted from some rows. Given values are once, few, many or a class for expanded clones.

clone size	D gene	V gene	CDR3 protein
.	TRBD2	TRBV12-3/TRBV12-4	CASSLSRGIQETQYF
.	TRBD1	TRBV20-1	CSANRLYRDSKPDTQYF
once	TRBD1	TRBV20-1	CSARDSFYRGRDTEAFF
.	.	TRBV20-1	CSAPGPEKLFF
.	TRBD1	TRBV7-9	CASSTPGQGFGEQFF
few	.	TRBV10-3	CAITGAGKDGSYEQYF
once	.	TRBV12-5	CASASYLTGELFF
.	.	TRBV15	CATSRGAGNQPQHF
few	TRBD2	TRBV14	CASSGGGAETQYF
few	TRBD1	TRBV6-5	CASNLPGGNEQFF
few	TRBD1	TRBV18	CASSPRTGGAGSYEQYF
few	.	TRBV7-9	CASSVLRANYGYTF
few	.	TRBV27	CASSLILAGDTQYF
few	TRBD2	TRBV7-8	CASSPSSGALVTQYF
.	TRBD2	TRBV7-6	CASSLSWLAGPPPVLTF
.	TRBD1	TRBV18	CASSRLQGANSPLHF
few	TRBD2	TRBV20-1	CSARDLARSGGETQYF
.	.	TRBV12-3/TRBV12-4	CASSFPSVRTDTQYF
.	TRBD2	TRBV20-1	CSAKGLARRDTQYF
.	.	TRBV12-3/TRBV12-4	CASSTLIQETQYF
.	.	TRBV15	CATSRGRVKTEAFF
.	TRBD2	TRBV3-1	CASGLLASKGDTQYF
.	TRBD2	TRBV4-1	CASSPSALAGVNEQFF
few	.	TRBV5-1	CASGTTGDTQYF
.	.	TRBV29-1	CSVLGVVSGTYEQYF
few	.	TRBV27	CASSPQNSGNTIYF
few	TRBD2	TRBV7-2	CASSLLPPGLASGETQYF
once	.	TRBV3-1	CASSQDDRANYGYTF
.	TRBD1	TRBV30	CAWSVFPTGSGQPQHF
.	.	TRBV20-1	CSARDGRVISYEQYF
few	TRBD1	TRBV12-3/TRBV12-4	CASSLKGAGETQYF
few	.	TRBV7-9	CASSDSNRETQYF
few	.	TRBV10-3	CAISPDGPYEQYF
.	TRBD2	TRBV9	CASSVWASGGDEQFF
few	.	TRBV29-1	CSVGPTEGETQYF
.	.	TRBV14	CASRGETEAFF
.	TRBD2	TRBV30	CAWRPLAGAHNEQFF
.	TRBD1	TRBV10-3	CAISERTGRRETGELFF
few	.	TRBV20-1	CSASLDYTGELFF
.	.	TRBV20-1	CSAVSPGYEQYF
.	TRBD1	TRBV7-2	CASSFHGTGNNYGYTF
.	.	TRBV15	CATSKSRGSYEQYF
.	.	TRBV27	CASGEDYEQYF
.	.	TRBV7-9	CASSFTGRTYEQYF
few	.	TRBV12-5	CASGLEPTAYGYTF
.	.	TRBV20-1	CSAIESGSKNIQYF
.	TRBD1	TRBV5-1	CATSTGRTDTQYF
.	.	TRBV11-2	CASSLGSNNEQFF
few	.	TRBV10-3	CAISEEREETQYF
.	.	TRBV29-1	CSVVIGKSYGYTF
.	.	TRBV7-3	CASSPRPGAGSPLHF